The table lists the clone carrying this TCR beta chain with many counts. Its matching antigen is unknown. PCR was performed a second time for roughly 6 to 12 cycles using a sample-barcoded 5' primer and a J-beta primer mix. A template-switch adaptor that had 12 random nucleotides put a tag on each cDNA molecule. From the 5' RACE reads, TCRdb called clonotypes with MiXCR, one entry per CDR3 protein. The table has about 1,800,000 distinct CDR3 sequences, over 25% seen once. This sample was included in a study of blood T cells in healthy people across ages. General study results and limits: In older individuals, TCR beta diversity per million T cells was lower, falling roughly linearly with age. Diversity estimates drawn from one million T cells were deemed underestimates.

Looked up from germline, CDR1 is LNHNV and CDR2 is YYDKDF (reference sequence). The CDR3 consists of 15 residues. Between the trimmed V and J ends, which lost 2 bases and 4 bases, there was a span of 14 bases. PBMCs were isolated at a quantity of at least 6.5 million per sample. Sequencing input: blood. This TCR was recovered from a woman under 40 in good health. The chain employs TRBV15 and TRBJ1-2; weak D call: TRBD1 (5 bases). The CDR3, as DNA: TGTGCCACCAGCAGACGGGACGGAGGGGTCTATGGCTACACCTTC. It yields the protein CATSRRDGGVYGYTF.